The entry that follows covers one T cell receptor (beta chain) sequence. These data belong to a study of OX40 agonist ivuxolimab in advanced cancers. Study details: Antecedent anti-PD-1, anti-PD-L1 or anti-CTLA-4 therapy was permissible, with roughly 40% having received some.

Profiled with immunoSEQ multiplex PCR; TCRdb holds only in-frame clones, not every one. The table shows some 40,000 clones, with more than 60% occurring only once. V lost 7 bases and J lost 1, with 10 bases in between. In germline, CDR1 is LNHDA, CDR2 SQIVND (reference sequence). This CDR3 contains 13 residues. This sequence originates from an adult with an advanced solid tumor such as melanoma, head and neck, liver or kidney cancer. The sample consisted of CD4+ or CD8+ T cells sorted from blood, taken in a trial of the OX40 agonist ivuxolimab. This chain connects TRBV19 to TRBJ1-1; D uncertain. Written as DNA, the CDR3 is TGTGCCAGTAACCCTGGGTGGAACACTGAAGCTTTCTTT. This translates into CASNPGWNTEAFF.